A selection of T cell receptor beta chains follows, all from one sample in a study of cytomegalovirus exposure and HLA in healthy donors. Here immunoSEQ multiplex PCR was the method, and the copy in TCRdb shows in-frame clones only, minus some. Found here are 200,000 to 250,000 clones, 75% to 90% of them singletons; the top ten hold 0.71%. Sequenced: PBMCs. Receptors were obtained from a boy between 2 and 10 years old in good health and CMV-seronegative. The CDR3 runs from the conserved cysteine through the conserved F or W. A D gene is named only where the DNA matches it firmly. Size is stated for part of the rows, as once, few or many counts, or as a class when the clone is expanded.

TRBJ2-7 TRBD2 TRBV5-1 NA CASSLFPPGLAVYEQYF TGCGCCAGCAGCTTGTTTCCTCCGGGACTAGCGGTTTACGAGCAGTACTTC
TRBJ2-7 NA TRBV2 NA CASQASAYEQYF TGTGCCAGCCAGGCTAGCGCGTACGAGCAGTACTTC
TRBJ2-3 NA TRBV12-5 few CASGFDGGTDTQYF TGTGCTAGTGGTTTCGACGGGGGCACAGATACGCAGTATTTT
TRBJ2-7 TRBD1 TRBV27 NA CASSLPRQGVSEQYF TGTGCCAGCAGTCTACCCAGACAGGGGGTAAGCGAGCAGTACTTC
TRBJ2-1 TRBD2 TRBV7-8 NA CASSSSLRGVPYNEQFF TGTGCCAGCAGCTCAAGCCTCCGGGGGGTCCCCTACAATGAGCAGTTCTTC
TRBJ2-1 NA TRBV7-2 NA CASSPLESSEPQFF TGTGCCAGCAGCCCCCTAGAGTCTAGCGAGCCACAGTTCTTC
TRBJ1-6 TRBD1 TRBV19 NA CASTPGTGTYPPLHF TGTGCCAGTACCCCCGGGACAGGGACTTACCCACCCCTCCACTTT
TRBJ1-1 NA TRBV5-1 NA CASSLVSGLRTEAFF TGCGCCAGCAGCTTGGTATCAGGGTTGCGGACTGAAGCTTTCTTT
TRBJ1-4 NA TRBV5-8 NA CASSFGATVNYF TGTGCCAGCAGCTTTGGTGCGACAGTAAACTATTTT
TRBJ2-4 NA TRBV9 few CASSRLDSGNIQYF TGTGCCAGCAGCAGACTAGATTCGGGGAACATTCAGTACTTC
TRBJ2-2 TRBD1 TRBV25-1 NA CASSRTGTGGQAGELFF TGTGCCAGCAGTCGTACCGGGACAGGGGGTCAAGCCGGGGAGCTGTTTTTT
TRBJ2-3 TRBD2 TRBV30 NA CAWGSGISTDTQYF TGTGCCTGGGGAAGCGGGATTAGCACAGATACGCAGTATTTT
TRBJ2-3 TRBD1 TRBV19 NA CASSSGTDTDTQYF TGTGCCAGTAGCTCCGGGACAGACACAGATACGCAGTATTTT
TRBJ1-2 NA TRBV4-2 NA CASSPGHSEYGYTF TGTGCCAGCAGCCCCGGACACTCCGAATATGGCTACACCTTC
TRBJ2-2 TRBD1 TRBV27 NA CASSFPGQGIGELFF TGTGCCAGCAGTTTCCCGGGACAGGGAATCGGGGAGCTGTTTTTT
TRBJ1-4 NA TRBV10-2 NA CASSGREGATNEKLFF TGCGCCAGCAGTGGAAGGGAGGGAGCAACTAATGAAAAACTGTTTTTT
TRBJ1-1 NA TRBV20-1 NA CSAPPGTEAFF TGCAGTGCGCCGCCGGGAACTGAAGCTTTCTTT
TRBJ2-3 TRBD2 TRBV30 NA CAWSLAGGVGDTQYF TGTGCCTGGAGTCTAGCGGGAGGGGTTGGGGATACGCAGTATTTT
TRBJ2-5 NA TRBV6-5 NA CASSYGWETQYF TGTGCCAGCAGTTATGGCTGGGAGACCCAGTACTTC
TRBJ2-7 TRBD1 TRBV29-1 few CSVGQGFLSEQYF TGCAGCGTTGGACAGGGCTTCTTGTCCGAGCAGTACTTC